The rows below give T cell receptor beta chains drawn from one sample of a study of T cell responses to AZD1222 COVID-19 vaccine. Clones were read by immunoSEQ multiplex PCR, and TCRdb kept only the in-frame ones, dropping some. The sample yields fewer than 200,000 clones, around 88% seen once. This specimen was peripheral blood, taken 28 days after the second AZD1222 dose. The receptors originated from an adult who received the AZD1222 COVID-19 vaccine. CDR3s include the opening cysteine and the closing phenylalanine or tryptophan. D genes are given only for firm matches.

d_gene	v_gene	j_gene	CDR3aa	CDR3nt
TRBD1	TRBV7-8	TRBJ1-6	CASSLGAGGIAPNNSPLHF	TGTGCCAGCAGCTTAGGTGCAGGGGGCATCGCCCCCAATAATTCACCCCTCCACTTT
TRBD1	TRBV27	TRBJ1-2	CASRQGSESYTF	TGTGCCAGCCGACAGGGGAGTGAAAGCTACACCTTC
NA	TRBV7-3	TRBJ1-1	CASSLMADSMEAFF	TGTGCCAGCAGCTTAATGGCGGATTCAATGGAAGCTTTCTTT
NA	TRBV6-1	TRBJ1-2	CASSESGFYGYTF	TGTGCCAGCAGTGAATCAGGATTCTATGGCTACACCTTC
TRBD2	TRBV18	TRBJ2-3	CASSPLREGTDTQYF	TGTGCCAGCTCACCACTGCGGGAGGGCACAGATACGCAGTATTTT
TRBD1	TRBV27	TRBJ1-4	CASSLQGAGEKLFF	TGTGCCAGCAGTTTGCAGGGGGCCGGTGAAAAACTGTTTTTT
NA	TRBV12-3/TRBV12-4	TRBJ1-2	CASSREGYGYTF	TGTGCCAGCAGTCGGGAGGGCTATGGCTACACCTTC
NA	TRBV20-1	TRBJ2-7	CSASPAERNTYEQYF	TGCAGTGCTAGTCCCGCCGAGAGGAACACCTACGAGCAGTACTTC
NA	TRBV10-3	TRBJ1-2	CAISPPTLRPSYGYTF	TGTGCCATCAGTCCACCGACACTTCGGCCGTCCTATGGCTACACCTTC
NA	TRBV19	TRBJ2-1	CASSIQGSYNEQFF	TGTGCCAGTAGTATTCAGGGTTCCTACAATGAGCAGTTCTTC
NA	TRBV27	TRBJ1-1	CASVGWDRGDTEAFF	TGTGCCTCCGTCGGGTGGGACCGAGGGGACACTGAAGCTTTCTTT
NA	TRBV5-4	TRBJ2-5	CASSRPLETQYF	TGTGCCAGCAGCCGCCCTTTGGAGACCCAGTACTTC
NA	TRBV19	TRBJ1-5	CASSLLGRGTNQPQHF	TGTGCCAGTAGCCTCTTGGGTCGGGGGACCAATCAGCCCCAGCATTTT
NA	TRBV6-6	TRBJ1-6	CASSYPTGMYSPLHF	TGTGCCAGCAGTTACCCAACAGGGATGTATTCACCCCTCCACTTT
NA	TRBV6-1	TRBJ1-2	CASSEASFGYGGNNYGYTF	TGTGCCAGCAGTGAAGCTTCCTTCGGATACGGGGGGAATAACTATGGCTACACCTTC
NA	TRBV6-5	TRBJ2-2	CASSMIRGGGELFF	TGTGCCAGCAGTATGATCAGGGGAGGCGGGGAGCTGTTTTTT
TRBD1	TRBV4-3	TRBJ1-3	CASSPGDRENTIYF	TGCGCCAGCAGCCCCGGGGACAGGGAAAACACCATATATTTT
TRBD2	TRBV19	TRBJ2-5	CASSSGLAGLETQYF	TGTGCCAGTAGTTCGGGACTAGCGGGGCTCGAGACCCAGTACTTC
NA	TRBV12-3/TRBV12-4	TRBJ2-3	CASSLDPGSIGYF	TGTGCCAGCAGTTTGGACCCCGGTTCGATCGGGTATTTT
TRBD1	TRBV9	TRBJ2-4	CASSVGGTEENIQYF	TGTGCCAGCAGCGTAGGTGGGACAGAAGAAAACATTCAGTACTTC
NA	TRBV19	TRBJ2-5	CASSIRPRGGHQETQYF	TGTGCCAGTAGTATCCGCCCGCGCGGGGGCCACCAAGAGACCCAGTACTTC
NA	TRBV5-4	TRBJ2-5	CASSKEYQETQYF	TGTGCCAGCAGCAAAGAGTACCAAGAGACCCAGTACTTC